This T cell receptor beta chain is drawn from a study of regulatory T cells in long-lasting Graves disease. Study-level points and caveats: Study was limited to peripheral blood, excluding thyroid tissue.

To make TCR beta libraries, researchers used iRepertoire HTBI primers and Arm-PCR of CDR3 regions. Using its own MiXCR run on the multiplex PCR reads, TCRdb lists one record per CDR3 protein. The repertoire holds roughly 500,000 distinct CDR3 sequences, with around 12% as singletons. Germline values: CDR1 SQVTM, CDR2 ANQGSEA. The CDR3 spans 12 residues. The V gene lost 8 bases and the J gene lost 8 bases, with 16 bases spanning the gap. As to time point: newly diagnosed GD, antithyroid drugs for less than 3 months. Scientists built the TCR library using RNA that was extracted from PBMCs. In this sample, this clonotype turned up a few times. Its antigen is currently unknown. This same sample was also taken into another study, of T cells in Graves' hyperthyroidism and ophthalmopathy. According to that study: When the TCR CDR3 underwent first-round RT-PCR, the HTBI primer set was used.

J is TRBJ2-1 and V is TRBV29-1, with D unresolved. The sample was peripheral blood mononuclear cells (PBMCs), taken at new diagnosis, from a patient treated with antithyroid drugs. The source of this sequence is a woman in her twenties or thirties with Graves disease. CDR3: CSTGTSAYEQFF. The CDR3 DNA reads as TGCAGCACTGGAACCTCAGCCTATGAGCAGTTCTTC.